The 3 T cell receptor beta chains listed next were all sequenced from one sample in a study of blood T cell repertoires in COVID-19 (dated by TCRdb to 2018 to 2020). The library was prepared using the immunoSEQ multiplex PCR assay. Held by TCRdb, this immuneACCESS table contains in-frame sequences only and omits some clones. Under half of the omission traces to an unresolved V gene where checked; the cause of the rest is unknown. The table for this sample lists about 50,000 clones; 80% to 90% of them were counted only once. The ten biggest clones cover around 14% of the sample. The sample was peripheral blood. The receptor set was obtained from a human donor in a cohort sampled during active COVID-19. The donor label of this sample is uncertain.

The CDR3 is CASRKGRGGNETQYF. Here the CDR3 DNA reads TGTGCCAGCAGGAAGGGGAGGGGGGGCAACGAGACCCAGTACTTC. V usage is TRBV13 and J usage is TRBJ2-5; the D gene is possibly TRBD2 (7 bases). This CDR3 has 15 amino acids. With 6 bases removed from V and 5 bases from J, the gap between germline ends came to 19 bases. CDR1 is PRHDT and CDR2 is FYEKMQ in the germline V gene (reference sequence).

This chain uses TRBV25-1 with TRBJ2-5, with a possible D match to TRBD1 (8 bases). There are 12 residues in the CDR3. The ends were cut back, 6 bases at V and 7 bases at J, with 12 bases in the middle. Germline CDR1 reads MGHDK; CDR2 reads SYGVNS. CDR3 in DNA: TGTGCCAGCAGAACAGGGGGGGCGACCCAGTACTTC. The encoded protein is CASRTGGATQYF.

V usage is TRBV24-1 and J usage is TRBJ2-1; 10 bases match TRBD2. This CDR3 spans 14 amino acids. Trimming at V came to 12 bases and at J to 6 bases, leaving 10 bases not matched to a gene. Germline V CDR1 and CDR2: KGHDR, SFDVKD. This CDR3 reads CASGGAGGRNEQFF. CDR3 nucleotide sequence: TGTGCCTCGGGAGGAGCGGGGGGGCGCAATGAGCAGTTCTTC.